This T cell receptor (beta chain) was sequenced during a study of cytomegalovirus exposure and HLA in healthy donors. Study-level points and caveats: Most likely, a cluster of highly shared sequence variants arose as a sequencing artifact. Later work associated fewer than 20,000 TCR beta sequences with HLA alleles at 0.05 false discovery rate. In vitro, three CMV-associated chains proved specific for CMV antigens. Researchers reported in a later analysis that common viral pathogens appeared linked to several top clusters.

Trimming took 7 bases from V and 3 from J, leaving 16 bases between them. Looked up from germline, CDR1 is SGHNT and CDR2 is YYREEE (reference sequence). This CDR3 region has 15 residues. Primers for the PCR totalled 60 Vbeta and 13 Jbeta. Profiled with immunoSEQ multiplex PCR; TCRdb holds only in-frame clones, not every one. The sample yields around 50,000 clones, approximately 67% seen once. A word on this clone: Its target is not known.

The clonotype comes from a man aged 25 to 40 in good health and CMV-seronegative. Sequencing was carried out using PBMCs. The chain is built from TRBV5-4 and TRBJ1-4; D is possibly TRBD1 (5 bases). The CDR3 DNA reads TGTGCCAGCCGCCCGGGAGGACAACCTAATGAAAAACTGTTTTTT. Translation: CASRPGGQPNEKLFF.